A single sample is the source of the 22 T cell receptor beta chains below, sequenced in a study of cytomegalovirus exposure and HLA in healthy donors. The PCR made use of 60 Vbeta and 13 Jbeta primers. Here immunoSEQ multiplex PCR was the method, and the copy in TCRdb shows in-frame clones only, minus some. There are fewer than 200,000 clones in the sample; approximately 85% occur only once, and 2.5% lies in the top ten. The sequenced material came from PBMCs. These receptors all come from a man aged 30 to 45 in good health and CMV-seropositive.

The chain is built from TRBV6-6 and TRBJ2-1, with TRBD2 matching over 7 bases. Per the germline V gene, CDR1 is MNHNY and CDR2 is SVGAGI (reference sequence). The junction had 8 bases not matched to a gene; V was cut back by 7 bases and J by 5 bases. This CDR3 spans 14 amino acids. CDR3 bases: TGTGCCAGCACCAGGCGGGAGACTAACAATGAGCAGTTCTTC. Its protein is CASTRRETNNEQFF.

This clone was detected only a few times. The gene calls are TRBV7-2 and TRBJ1-4; TRBD1 matches 7 bases. CDR3 length: 16 amino acids. Germline loops: CDR1 SGHTA, CDR2 FQGNSA. Germline trimming cut 5 bases from V and 3 bases from J; bases unmatched to any gene: 9. The CDR3 is CASSIPNRGPNEKLFF. As DNA, the CDR3 is TGTGCCAGCAGCATACCTAACAGGGGACCTAATGAAAAACTGTTTTTT.

The V and J genes are TRBV4-1 and TRBJ2-3, with a tentative D call TRBD2 (6 bases). In germline, CDR1 is MGHRA, CDR2 YSYEKL. This CDR3 comprises 17 residues. With 8 bases removed from V and 3 bases from J, the gap between germline ends came to 24 bases. Here the CDR3 reads CASYDRGTSFGTDTQYF. CDR3 sequence (DNA): TGCGCCAGCTACGATCGCGGGACGAGCTTCGGAACAGATACGCAGTATTTT.

In its sample, this clone was seen a few times. This chain links TRBV7-2 with TRBJ2-7; the match to TRBD1 covers 8 bases. Germline values: CDR1 SGHTA, CDR2 FQGNSA. The CDR3 has 15 residues. The junction had 5 bases not matched to a gene; V was cut back by 0 bases and J by 4 bases. The DNA of the CDR3 is TGTGCCAGCAGCTTAGCGGGACAGGTTCAGTACGAGCAGTACTTC. Amino acids: CASSLAGQVQYEQYF.

This clone turned up a few times. The J gene is TRBJ1-1, the V gene TRBV6-5; the D is unclear. Between the trimmed V and J ends, which lost 6 bases and 4 bases, there was a span of 15 bases. The CDR3 contains 14 residues. Germline V gene lookup returns CDR1 MNHEY and CDR2 SVGAGI. The CDR3 here is CASRLLAGGTEAFF. The DNA of the CDR3 is TGTGCCAGCAGACTCCTAGCGGGAGGCACTGAAGCTTTCTTT.

This chain joins TRBV7-9 and TRBJ2-5; weak D call: TRBD1 (5 bases). TRBJ2-7 explains the end of the DNA better; the J call may be wrong. Looked up from germline, CDR1 is SEHNR and CDR2 is FQNEAQ (reference sequence). The CDR3 spans 14 residues. CDR3 loop: CASSLVRQGYEQYF. CDR3 nucleotide sequence: TGTGCCAGCAGCTTAGTGAGGCAGGGTTACGAGCAGTACTTC.

The rearrangement links TRBV5-4 to TRBJ1-3; a weak D match, TRBD1 (5 bases). Per germline, CDR1 SGHNT and CDR2 YYREEE (reference sequence). Trimming cost V 4 bases and J 0 bases, with 11 bases left between them. The CDR3 has 15 amino acids. CDR3 sequence (DNA): TGTGCCAGCAGCACGGACACGAGCTCTGGAAACACCATATATTTT. Translation gives CASSTDTSSGNTIYF.

The rearrangement joins TRBV4-2 to TRBJ1-3; D is unclear. From germline, CDR1 is LGHNA and CDR2 YNFKEQ. The CDR3 is made up of 18 amino acids. The V gene lost 1 base and the J gene lost 0 bases, with 16 bases spanning the gap. The CDR3 nucleotides read TGTGCCAGCAGCCAAGGTACGGTGAGTGATGTCTCTGGAAACACCATATATTTT. Its protein is CASSQGTVSDVSGNTIYF.

This clone has just one count. The rearrangement links TRBV25-1 to TRBJ1-2; 10 bases line up with TRBD1. The CDR3 has 13 amino acids. J gave up 2 bases and V 6 bases, and 0 bases lay outside the gene matches. The germline V gene has CDR1 MGHDK and CDR2 SYGVNS. The CDR3 region has the DNA TGTGCCAGCAGGGACAGGGGGAACTATGGCTACACCTTC. It encodes CASRDRGNYGYTF.

This sequence joins TRBV7-9 and TRBJ2-1; 8 nucleotides agree with TRBD2. The CDR3 is 15 residues long. Germline V CDR1 and CDR2: SEHNR, FQNEAQ (reference sequence). V lost 7 bases, J lost 7 bases, and 12 bases stayed unmatched. CDR3 amino acids: CASILFPGLGNEQFF. CDR3 coding DNA: TGTGCCAGCATTCTGTTCCCGGGACTAGGGAATGAGCAGTTCTTC.

V gene TRBV28 combines with J gene TRBJ2-5; 8 bases line up with TRBD1. The germline gives CDR1 MDHEN, CDR2 SYDVKM. The V gene end was trimmed by 3 bases and the J gene end by 5 bases; junction bases not matched to a gene: 5. The CDR3 covers 14 residues. CDR3 sequence: CASSFRTGIETQYF. CDR3 DNA: TGTGCCAGCAGTTTCCGGACAGGGATCGAGACCCAGTACTTC.

The chain carries TRBV6-5 and TRBJ2-5; 7 bases map to TRBD1. In germline, CDR1 is MNHEY, CDR2 SVGAGI. The CDR3 sequence is 12 residues long. J lost 4 bases, V lost 6 bases, and 2 bases had no gene match. CDR3 in amino acids: CASSPGGETQYF. Here the CDR3 DNA reads TGTGCCAGCAGCCCAGGGGGAGAGACCCAGTACTTC.

The chain couples TRBV5-6 to TRBJ1-5; a possible D gene is TRBD1 (5 bases). Trimming took off 0 bases at V and 9 bases at J, with 10 bases between the two ends. This CDR3 is 13 amino acids long. Germline V lookup: CDR1 SGHDT, CDR2 YYEEEE. The CDR3 DNA is TGTGCCAGCAGCTTGGCCAGGGCCAGGCCCCAGCATTTT. The encoded protein is CASSLARARPQHF.

The genes are TRBV30 and TRBJ1-1, with D uncertain. Per germline, CDR1 GTSNPN and CDR2 SVGIG (reference sequence). Trimming removed 4 bases from V and 4 bases from J, with 10 bases in between. CDR3 length equals 12 residues. This chain's CDR3 is CAWTVEGTEAFF. CDR3 nucleotide sequence: TGTGCCTGGACGGTTGAGGGCACTGAAGCTTTCTTT.

The rearrangement links TRBV15 to TRBJ2-1; 10 bases are shared with TRBD2. The CDR3 consists of 15 residues. V was clipped by 5 bases and J by 4 bases; unmatched bases: 5. Germline lookup yields CDR1 LNHNV and CDR2 YYDKDF (reference sequence). CDR3 bases: TGTGCCACCAGCCCGCAGCGGGAGGGTTACAATGAGCAGTTCTTC. Protein: CATSPQREGYNEQFF. Full variable domain (rest looked up from reference TRBV15 and TRBJ2-1): DAMVIQNPRYQVTQFGKPVTLSCSQTLNHNVMYWYQQKSSQAPKLLFHYYDKDFNNEADTPDNFQSRRPNTSFCFLDIRSPGLGDTAMYLCATSPQREGYNEQFFGPGTRLTVL.

V gene TRBV6-5 combines with J gene TRBJ2-1, with D maybe TRBD2 (6 bases). The germline gives CDR1 MNHEY, CDR2 SVGAGI. V was shortened by 6 bases and J by 0 bases, with 12 bases between the two germline ends. CDR3 length equals 15 residues. The chain's CDR3 is CASSTAGSSYNEQFF. Here the CDR3 DNA reads TGTGCCAGCAGCACCGCGGGAAGCTCCTACAATGAGCAGTTCTTC.

This chain links TRBV19 with TRBJ2-3; 8 bases are shared with TRBD1. The CDR3 is 14 amino acids. The ends lost 6 bases at V and 3 bases at J; junction bases unmatched: 5. CDR1 is LNHDA, CDR2 SQIVND, per germline (reference sequence). The CDR3 sequence: CASREDRATDTQYF. In DNA form, the CDR3 reads TGTGCCAGTAGGGAGGACAGGGCAACAGATACGCAGTATTTT.

This clone was seen only a few times. The J gene is TRBJ1-1, the V gene TRBV4-1; D remains ambiguous. Germline CDR1 and CDR2: MGHRA and YSYEKL. V was trimmed by 1 base and J by 0 bases, leaving 15 bases between them. The CDR3 has 17 amino acids. The CDR3 DNA is TGCGCCAGCAGCCAAGGGTTTGTCGGGTTCATGAACACTGAAGCTTTCTTT. It translates to CASSQGFVGFMNTEAFF.

The CDR3 region is CASSLERNQPQHF. For the CDR3, the DNA is TGTGCCAGCAGCTTAGAGCGCAATCAGCCCCAGCATTTT. The rearrangement links TRBV7-2 to TRBJ1-5; D call uncertain. The CDR3 sequence is 13 residues long. V was pared by 1 base and J by 2 bases, with 3 bases between. Germline loops: CDR1 SGHTA, CDR2 FQGNSA.

This chain joins TRBV19 and TRBJ2-1; D possibly corresponds to TRBD2 (6 bases). V was cut by 1 base and J by 1 base, with 14 bases left in between. The CDR3 spans 17 residues. Germline loops: CDR1 LNHDA, CDR2 SQIVND (reference sequence). The CDR3 region is CASSIGALAWSYNEQFF. DNA for the CDR3: TGTGCCAGTAGTATAGGCGCACTAGCTTGGTCCTACAATGAGCAGTTCTTC.

The V call is TRBV27, the J call TRBJ2-1; possibly TRBD2 for D (5 bases). CDR3 length equals 13 residues. The V end was cut by 4 bases, the J end by 8 bases, with 12 bases between. Per the germline V gene, CDR1 is MNHEY and CDR2 is SMNVEV (reference sequence). The CDR3 protein is CASSWAGVHEQFF. CDR3 coding DNA: TGTGCCAGCAGTTGGGCGGGCGTGCATGAGCAGTTCTTC.

The rearrangement uses TRBV7-2 and TRBJ2-2; tentatively, D is TRBD2 (6 bases). Germline CDR1 SGHTA, CDR2 FQGNSA. Trimming pared 3 bases from V and 3 bases from J, leaving 11 bases between. The CDR3 is made up of 15 amino acids. The CDR3, as DNA: TGTGCCAGCAGCTTTTCGGGAGTGGACACCGGGGAGCTGTTTTTT. The encoded protein is CASSFSGVDTGELFF.